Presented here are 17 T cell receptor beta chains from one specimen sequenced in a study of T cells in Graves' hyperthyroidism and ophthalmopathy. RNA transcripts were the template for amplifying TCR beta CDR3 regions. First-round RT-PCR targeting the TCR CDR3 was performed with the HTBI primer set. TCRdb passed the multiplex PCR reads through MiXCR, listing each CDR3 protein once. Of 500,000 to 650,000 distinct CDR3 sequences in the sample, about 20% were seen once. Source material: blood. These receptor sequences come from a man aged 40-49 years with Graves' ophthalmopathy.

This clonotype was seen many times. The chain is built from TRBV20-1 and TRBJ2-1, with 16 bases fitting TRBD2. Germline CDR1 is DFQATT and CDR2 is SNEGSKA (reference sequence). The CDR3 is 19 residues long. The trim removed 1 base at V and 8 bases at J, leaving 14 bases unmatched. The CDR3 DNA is TGCAGTGCTAGAGGGACGGGACTAGCGGGAGGGCCGTGGGGTCATGAGCAGTTCTTC. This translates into CSARGTGLAGGPWGHEQFF.

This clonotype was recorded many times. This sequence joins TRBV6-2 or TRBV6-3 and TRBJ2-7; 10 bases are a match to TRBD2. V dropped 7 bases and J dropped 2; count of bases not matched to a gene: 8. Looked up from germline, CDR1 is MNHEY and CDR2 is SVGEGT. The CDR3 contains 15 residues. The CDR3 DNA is TGTGCCAGCAACACCGGGACTAGCGAGACCTACGAGCAGTACTTC. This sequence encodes CASNTGTSETYEQYF.

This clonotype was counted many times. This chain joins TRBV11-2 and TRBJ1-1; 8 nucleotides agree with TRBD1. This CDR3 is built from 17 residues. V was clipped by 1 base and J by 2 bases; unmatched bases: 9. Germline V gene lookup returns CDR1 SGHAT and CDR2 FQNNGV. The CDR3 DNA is TGTGCCAGCAGCTTAGGCCCGGGACAGGAGTTTAACACTGAAGCTTTCTTT. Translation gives CASSLGPGQEFNTEAFF.

CDR3 in amino acids: CASSFRDDEAFF. CDR3 coding DNA: TGCGCCAGCAGCTTTAGGGACGATGAAGCTTTCTTT. V usage is TRBV5-1 and J usage is TRBJ1-1, with a weak D call TRBD1 (5 bases). CDR1 and CDR2 (germline): SGHRS, YFSETQ. CDR3 size: 12 residues. Trimming took 2 bases from V and 7 from J, leaving 9 bases between them.

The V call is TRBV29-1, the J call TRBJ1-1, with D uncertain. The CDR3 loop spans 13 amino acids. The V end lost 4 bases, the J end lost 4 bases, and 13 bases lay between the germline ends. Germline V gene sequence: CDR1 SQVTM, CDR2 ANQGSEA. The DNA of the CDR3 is TGCAGCGTTGGGCAGGCCATGGGCACTGAAGCTTTCTTT. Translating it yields CSVGQAMGTEAFF.

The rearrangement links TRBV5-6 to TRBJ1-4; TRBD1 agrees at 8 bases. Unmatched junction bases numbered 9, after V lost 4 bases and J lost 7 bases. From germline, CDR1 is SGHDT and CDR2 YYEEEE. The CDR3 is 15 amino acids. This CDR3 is CASSLGQGAGEKLFF. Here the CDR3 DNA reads TGTGCCAGCAGCCTGGGGCAGGGGGCAGGTGAAAAACTGTTTTTT.

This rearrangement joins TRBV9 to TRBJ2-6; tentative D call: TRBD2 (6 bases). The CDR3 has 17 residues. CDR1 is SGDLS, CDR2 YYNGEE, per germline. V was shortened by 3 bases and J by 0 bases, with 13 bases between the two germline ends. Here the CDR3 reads CASSGGGLHSGANVLTF. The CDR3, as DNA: TGTGCCAGCAGCGGCGGAGGGCTCCACTCTGGGGCCAACGTCCTGACTTTC.

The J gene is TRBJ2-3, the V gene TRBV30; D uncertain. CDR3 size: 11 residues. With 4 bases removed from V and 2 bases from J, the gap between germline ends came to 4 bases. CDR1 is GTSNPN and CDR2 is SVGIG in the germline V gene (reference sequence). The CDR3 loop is CAWTITDTQYF. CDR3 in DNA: TGTGCCTGGACCATCACAGATACGCAGTATTTT.

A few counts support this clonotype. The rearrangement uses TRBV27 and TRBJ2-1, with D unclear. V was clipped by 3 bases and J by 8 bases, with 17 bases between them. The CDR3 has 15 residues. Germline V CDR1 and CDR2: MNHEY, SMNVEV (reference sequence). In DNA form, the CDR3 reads TGTGCCAGCAGTTTGCCGGGCTCAGTCTCCTATGAGCAGTTCTTC. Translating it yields CASSLPGSVSYEQFF.

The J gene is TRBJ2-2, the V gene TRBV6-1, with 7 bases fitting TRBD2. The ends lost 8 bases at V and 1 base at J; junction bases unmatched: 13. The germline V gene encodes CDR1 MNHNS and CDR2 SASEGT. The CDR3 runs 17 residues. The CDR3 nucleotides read TGTGCCAGCTCCACCGGGACTAACCATCGGAACACCGGGGAGCTGTTTTTT. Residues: CASSTGTNHRNTGELFF.

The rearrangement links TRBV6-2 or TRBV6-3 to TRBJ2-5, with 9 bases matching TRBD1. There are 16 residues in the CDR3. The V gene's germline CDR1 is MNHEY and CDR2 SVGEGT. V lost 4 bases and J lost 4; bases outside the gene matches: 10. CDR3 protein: CASSSSITGGLETQYF. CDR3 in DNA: TGTGCCAGCAGTTCCTCGATCACAGGGGGCTTAGAGACCCAGTACTTC.

This CDR3 is CASSQDAVDTSEAFF. The CDR3 coding sequence is TGTGCCAGCAGCCAAGATGCTGTGGACACATCTGAAGCTTTCTTT. The chain links TRBV3-1 to TRBJ1-1; TRBD1 might be the D (5 bases). Deletions cut 0 bases from V and 6 bases from J, with 14 bases between. The CDR3 sequence is 15 residues long. Per germline, CDR1 LGHDT and CDR2 YNNKEL (reference sequence).

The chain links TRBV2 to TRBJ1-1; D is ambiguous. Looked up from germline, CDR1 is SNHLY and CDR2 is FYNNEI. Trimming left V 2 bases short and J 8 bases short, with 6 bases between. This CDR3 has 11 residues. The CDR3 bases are TGTGCCAGCAGTGAATATGGGGAAGCTTTCTTT. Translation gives CASSEYGEAFF.

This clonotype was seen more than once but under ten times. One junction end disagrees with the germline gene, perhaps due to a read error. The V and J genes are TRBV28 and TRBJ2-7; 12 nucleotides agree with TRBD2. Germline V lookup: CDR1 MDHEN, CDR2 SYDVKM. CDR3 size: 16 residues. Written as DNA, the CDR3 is TGTGCCAGCAGTTCATCCGGGACTAGCGGGCCCTACGAGCAGCACTTC. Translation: CASSSSGTSGPYEQHF.

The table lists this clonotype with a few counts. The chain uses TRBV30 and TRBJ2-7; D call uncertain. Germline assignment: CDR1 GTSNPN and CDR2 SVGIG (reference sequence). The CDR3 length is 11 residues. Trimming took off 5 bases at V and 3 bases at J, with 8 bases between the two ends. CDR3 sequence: CAWALSYEQYF. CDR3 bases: TGTGCCTGGGCCCTGAGCTACGAGCAGTACTTC.

For the CDR3, the DNA is TGCGCCAGCAGCCGAGTTGACGGGGAGCTGTTTTTT. Its translation is CASSRVDGELFF. V and J are TRBV5-1 and TRBJ2-2; no firm D call. Germline loops: CDR1 SGHRS, CDR2 YFSETQ. The ends were cut back, 4 bases at V and 7 bases at J, with 8 bases in the middle. This CDR3 is built from 12 residues.

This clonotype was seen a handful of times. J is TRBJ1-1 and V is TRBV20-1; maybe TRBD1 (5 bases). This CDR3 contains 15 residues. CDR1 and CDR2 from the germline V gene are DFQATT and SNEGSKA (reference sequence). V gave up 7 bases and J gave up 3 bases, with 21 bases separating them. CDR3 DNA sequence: TGCAGTGTTACGTCTGATGAGACAGTGTACACTGAAGCTTTCTTT. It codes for CSVTSDETVYTEAFF.